The TCR beta chain described here comes from a study of T-cell memory formation after mild COVID-19. In germline, CDR1 is GTSNPN, CDR2 SVGIG (reference sequence). This CDR3 has 15 residues. Trimming left V 3 bases short and J 11 bases short, with 23 bases between. Researchers used 5'RACE with constant-segment primers to make TCR alpha and TCR beta cDNA libraries that carry sample barcodes and UMIs. TCRdb re-called the 5' RACE reads through MiXCR, storing one row per CDR3 protein. Of around 150,000 distinct CDR3 sequences in the sample, roughly 31% were seen once. Details on this clonotype: Its specificity is not known.

General study results and limits: Those CD4+ clones that contracted were mainly in CM and EM (CD8+ ones in EMRA).

The specimen sequenced was PBMCs or a T cell subset sorted from them (not recorded which). The gene calls are TRBV30 and TRBJ1-5; D may be TRBD1 (6 bases). The clonotype comes from an adult woman who had mild COVID-19 (a few samples of this study predate the infection). Cell type and time point are not known. The CDR3 sequence is CAWSDRGATGPAQHF. DNA of the CDR3: TGTGCCTGGAGCGATCGGGGGGCCACCGGTCCGGCCCAGCATTTT.